The sample holds one count of the clone carrying this T cell receptor beta chain. Its specificity is not known. The sample originates from a study of T cell responses to AZD1222 COVID-19 vaccine. V shed 5 bases and J 6 bases; nucleotides not matched to a gene: 6. The CDR3 runs 15 residues. Germline-derived CDR1 and CDR2 are LGHDT and YNNKEL (reference sequence). This table comes from immunoSEQ multiplex PCR, and its TCRdb copy is limited to in-frame clones, with some not included. The table has 200,000 to 250,000 clones, roughly 94% seen once. General study findings and limits: Two AZD1222 administrations were followed by greater Spike-specific TCR breadth and depth. Recipients of AZD1222 seropositive at baseline numbered only 6 or 7. Clonal diversity may have been underestimated, and the donors were mostly white British, with more females than males. CD4 TCRs linked to vaccination spanned spike, dominating at 160-218 and 743-854.

The chain combines TRBV3-1 (or the pseudogene TRBV3-2) with TRBJ2-1, with 11 bases matching TRBD2. The source was peripheral blood, collected 28 days after the second dose of the MenACWY control vaccine. The TCR was taken from an adult who received the MenACWY meningococcal vaccine as a control. DNA of the CDR3: TGTGCCAGCAGCACTTCTAGCGGGGGGTCCAATGAGCAGTTCTTC. This sequence encodes CASSTSSGGSNEQFF.